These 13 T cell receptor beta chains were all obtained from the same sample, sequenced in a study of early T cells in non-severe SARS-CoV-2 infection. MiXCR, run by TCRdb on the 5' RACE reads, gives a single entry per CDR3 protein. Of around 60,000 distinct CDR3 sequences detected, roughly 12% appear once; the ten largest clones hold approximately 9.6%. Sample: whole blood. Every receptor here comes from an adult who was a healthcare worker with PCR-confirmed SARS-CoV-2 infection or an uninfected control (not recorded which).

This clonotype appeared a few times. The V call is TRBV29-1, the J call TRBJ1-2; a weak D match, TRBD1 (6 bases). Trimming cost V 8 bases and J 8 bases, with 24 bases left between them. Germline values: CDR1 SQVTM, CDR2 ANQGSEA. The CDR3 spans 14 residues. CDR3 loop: CSFFLRGGVRGYTF. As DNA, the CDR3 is TGCAGCTTTTTTCTCAGGGGAGGGGTCCGAGGCTACACCTTC.

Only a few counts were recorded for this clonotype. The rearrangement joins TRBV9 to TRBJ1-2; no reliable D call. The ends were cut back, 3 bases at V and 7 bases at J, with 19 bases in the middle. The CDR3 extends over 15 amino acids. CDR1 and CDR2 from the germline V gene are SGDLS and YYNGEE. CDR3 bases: TGTGCCAGCAGCGCCGACCTTACCCGCGAACTTGGCTACACCTTC. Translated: CASSADLTRELGYTF.

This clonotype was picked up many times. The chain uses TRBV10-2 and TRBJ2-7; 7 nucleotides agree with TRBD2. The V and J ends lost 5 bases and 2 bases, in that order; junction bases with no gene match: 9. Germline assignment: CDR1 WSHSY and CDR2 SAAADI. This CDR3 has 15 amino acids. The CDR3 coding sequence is TGCGCCAGCAGTCTTCAGCGACTAGCACCCTACGAGCAGTACTTC. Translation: CASSLQRLAPYEQYF.

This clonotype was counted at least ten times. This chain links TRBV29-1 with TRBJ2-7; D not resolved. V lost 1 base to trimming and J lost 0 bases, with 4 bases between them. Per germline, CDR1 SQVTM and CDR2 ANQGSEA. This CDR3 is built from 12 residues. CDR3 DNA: TGCAGCGTTGAAGGGTACTCCTACGAGCAGTACTTC. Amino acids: CSVEGYSYEQYF.

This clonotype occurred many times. The CDR3: CASSPGGGTQYF. The CDR3 nucleotides are TGTGCCAGCTCACCGGGAGGGGGGACCCAGTACTTC. The V and J genes are TRBV18 and TRBJ2-5, with TRBD2 as a possible D gene (7 bases). CDR3 length: 12 residues. V lost 3 bases and J 7 bases, leaving 9 bases between the germline ends. CDR1 and CDR2 from the germline V gene are KGHSH and LQKENI.

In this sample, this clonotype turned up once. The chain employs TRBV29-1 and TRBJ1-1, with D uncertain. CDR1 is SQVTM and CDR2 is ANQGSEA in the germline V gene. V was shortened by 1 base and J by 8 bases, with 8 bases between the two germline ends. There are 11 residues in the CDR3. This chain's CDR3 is CSVEVGREAFF. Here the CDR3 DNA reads TGCAGCGTTGAAGTAGGCCGGGAAGCTTTCTTT.

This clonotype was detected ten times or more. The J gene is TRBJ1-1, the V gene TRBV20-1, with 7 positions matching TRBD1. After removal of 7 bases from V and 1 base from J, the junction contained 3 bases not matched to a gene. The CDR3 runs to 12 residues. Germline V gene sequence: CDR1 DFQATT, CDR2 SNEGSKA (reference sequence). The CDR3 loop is CSGGQPNTEAFF. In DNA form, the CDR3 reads TGCAGTGGGGGACAGCCGAACACTGAAGCTTTCTTT.

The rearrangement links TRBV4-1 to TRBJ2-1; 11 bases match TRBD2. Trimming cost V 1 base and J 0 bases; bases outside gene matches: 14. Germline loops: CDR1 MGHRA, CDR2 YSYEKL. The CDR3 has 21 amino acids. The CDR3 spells CASSQAFPGLAVITSYNEQFF. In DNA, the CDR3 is TGCGCCAGCAGCCAAGCATTCCCGGGACTAGCGGTTATCACCTCCTACAATGAGCAGTTCTTC.

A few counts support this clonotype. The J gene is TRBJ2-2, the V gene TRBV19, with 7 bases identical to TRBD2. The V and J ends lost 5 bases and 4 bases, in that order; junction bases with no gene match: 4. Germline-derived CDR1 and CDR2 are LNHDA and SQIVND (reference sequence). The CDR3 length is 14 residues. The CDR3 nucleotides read TGTGCCAGTAGTTGGCTAGCGGTCACCGGGGAGCTGTTTTTT. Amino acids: CASSWLAVTGELFF.

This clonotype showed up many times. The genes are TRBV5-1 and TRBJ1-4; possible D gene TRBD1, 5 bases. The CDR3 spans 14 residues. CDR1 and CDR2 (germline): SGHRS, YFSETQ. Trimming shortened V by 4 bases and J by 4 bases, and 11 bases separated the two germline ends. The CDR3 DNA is TGCGCCAGCAGCGGAGGGGCGAATAATGAAAAACTGTTTTTT. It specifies CASSGGANNEKLFF. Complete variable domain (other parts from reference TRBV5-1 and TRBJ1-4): KAGVTQTPRYLIKTRGQQVTLSCSPISGHRSVSWYQQTPGQGLQFLFEYFSETQRNKGNFPGRFSGRQFSNSRSEMNVSTLELGDSALYLCASSGGANNEKLFFGSGTQLSVL.

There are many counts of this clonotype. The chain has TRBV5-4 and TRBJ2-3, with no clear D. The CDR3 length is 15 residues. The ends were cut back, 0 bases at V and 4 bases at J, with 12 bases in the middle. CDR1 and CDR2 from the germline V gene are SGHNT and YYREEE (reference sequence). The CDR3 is CASSLDDIWSDTQYF. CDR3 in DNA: TGTGCCAGCAGCTTGGATGACATTTGGTCAGATACGCAGTATTTT. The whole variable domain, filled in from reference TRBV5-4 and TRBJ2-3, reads ETGVTQSPTHLIKTRGQQVTLRCSSQSGHNTVSWYQQALGQGPQFIFQYYREEENGRGNFPPRFSGLQFPNYSSELNVNALELDDSALYLCASSLDDIWSDTQYFGPGTRLTVL.

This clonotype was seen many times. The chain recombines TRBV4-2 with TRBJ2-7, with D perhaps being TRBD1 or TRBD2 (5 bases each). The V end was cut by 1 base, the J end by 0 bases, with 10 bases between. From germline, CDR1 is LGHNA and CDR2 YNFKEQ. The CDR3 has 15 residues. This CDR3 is CASSQVAGSSYEQYF. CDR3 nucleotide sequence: TGTGCCAGCAGCCAAGTTGCAGGGAGCTCCTACGAGCAGTACTTC.

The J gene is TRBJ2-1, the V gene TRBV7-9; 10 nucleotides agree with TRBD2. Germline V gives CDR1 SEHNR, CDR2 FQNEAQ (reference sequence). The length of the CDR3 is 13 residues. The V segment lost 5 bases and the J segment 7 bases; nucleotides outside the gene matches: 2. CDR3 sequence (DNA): TGTGCCAGCAGCAGTAGCGGGGGGAATGAGCAGTTCTTC. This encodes CASSSSGGNEQFF.